Listed below are T cell receptor beta chains from one sample, sequenced in a study of TIL therapy for anti-PD-1-resistant metastatic lung cancer. Assay used: immunoSEQ multiplex PCR; TCRdb lists only in-frame clones, some missing. This sample has tens of thousands of clones, with around 70% found just once. The starting material was tumor tissue, obtained at baseline. These receptors were taken from a person aged 25 to 80 with non-small cell lung cancer. Both conserved end residues are part of each CDR3. A D gene is named only where the DNA matches it firmly. Clone sizes are given selectively: once, few, many, or a class where the clone is expanded.

V,size,D,J,CDR3,DNA
TRBV19,-,TRBD1,TRBJ2-7,CASSPGTAYEQYF,TGTGCCAGTAGTCCAGGGACAGCCTACGAGCAGTACTTC
TRBV30,once,-,TRBJ1-2,CAWSVHSWYTF,TGTGCCTGGAGTGTACATTCGTGGTACACCTTC
TRBV6-1,once,-,TRBJ1-5,CASSERRNQPQHF,TGTGCCAGCAGTGAAAGGCGCAATCAGCCCCAGCATTTT
TRBV15,-,TRBD1,TRBJ2-7,CATSRPGTGSYEQYF,TGTGCCACCAGCAGGCCCGGGACAGGGTCCTACGAGCAGTACTTC
TRBV30,-,-,TRBJ1-2,CAWSRGPSGYTF,TGTGCCTGGAGTCGAGGCCCCTCTGGCTACACCTTC
TRBV2,once,-,TRBJ2-3,CARTGTPRPDTQYF,TGTGCCAGAACAGGGACGCCGCGCCCAGATACGCAGTATTTT
TRBV29-1,-,TRBD1,TRBJ1-1,CSASQGGGTEAFF,TGCAGCGCCTCACAGGGGGGTGGCACTGAAGCTTTCTTT
TRBV5-1,-,TRBD1,TRBJ1-2,CASSGGGQVTFVGYTF,TGCGCCAGCAGTGGCGGAGGACAGGTCACGTTCGTTGGCTACACCTTC
TRBV4-1,-,TRBD1,TRBJ2-1,CASSQRQGTRSYNEQFF,TGCGCCAGCAGCCAGAGACAGGGGACTCGCTCCTACAATGAGCAGTTCTTC
TRBV7-2,few,-,TRBJ2-5,CASSLVQGRKTQYF,TGTGCCAGCAGCTTAGTCCAGGGTAGGAAGACCCAGTACTTC
TRBV27,-,-,TRBJ2-2,CASSLLTSFSTGRPNTGELFF,TGTGCCAGCAGTTTGCTTACGAGCTTCTCGACAGGCCGACCGAACACCGGGGAGCTGTTTTTT
TRBV7-3,medium-sized,-,TRBJ2-2,CASSTSTRTGELFF,TGTGCCAGCAGCACTTCGACTAGGACCGGGGAGCTGTTTTTT
TRBV6-5,few,TRBD2,TRBJ2-7,CASMRPSGTYEQYF,TGTGCCAGCATGAGGCCTAGCGGTACCTACGAGCAGTACTTC